This is a list of T cell receptor beta chains from one sample in a study of molecular identifiers for immune sequencing clone quantification. TCRdb used MiXCR to reprocess the PCR reads, holding one entry per CDR3 protein. The table lists under 350,000 distinct CDR3 sequences, roughly a quarter of them singletons, with about 0.73% in the top ten. Sequences were obtained from naive CD8+ T cells from blood, with Jurkat cell RNA spiked in. Receptor source: a human donor in good health. Some libraries in this study had Jurkat cell RNA spiked in. Each CDR3 is given with its conserved first and last residue. A D gene is named only where the DNA matches it firmly. The size of a clone is reported for some rows only, either as once, few or many, or as a class for expanded clones.

clone_size	v_call	d_call	j_call	cdr3_aa	cdr3_nt
-	TRBV24-1	-	TRBJ1-1	CATRETGGTEAFF	TGTGCCACCAGAGAAACGGGCGGCACTGAAGCTTTCTTT
-	TRBV25-1	-	TRBJ2-5	CASSELGFDREETQYF	TGTGCCAGCAGTGAGCTAGGATTTGACCGAGAAGAGACCCAGTACTTC
few	TRBV18	-	TRBJ1-2	CASSPGGSPGYTF	TGTGCCAGCTCCCCCGGGGGATCACCAGGCTACACCTTC
many	TRBV4-1	TRBD1	TRBJ2-7	CASSQDVGQGIEQYF	TGCGCCAGCAGCCAGGACGTAGGACAGGGTATCGAGCAGTACTTC
many	TRBV3-1	-	TRBJ2-5	CASSQDRNQETQYF	TGTGCCAGCAGCCAAGACAGGAACCAAGAGACCCAGTACTTC
few	TRBV28	-	TRBJ2-2	CASSLLHTGELFF	TGTGCCAGCAGTTTGCTACACACCGGGGAGCTGTTTTTT
many	TRBV24-1	TRBD2	TRBJ2-7	CATSATSGRNEQYF	TGTGCCACCAGTGCTACTAGCGGGAGGAATGAGCAGTACTTC
-	TRBV12-5	-	TRBJ2-5	CASGLSTRPRDPETQYF	TGTGCTAGTGGTTTGTCAACCCGCCCTCGGGACCCAGAGACCCAGTACTTC
many	TRBV20-1	-	TRBJ1-1	CSARDVRGDTEAFF	TGCAGTGCTAGAGATGTCCGGGGGGACACTGAAGCTTTCTTT
-	TRBV24-1	TRBD1	TRBJ2-3	CATSDGTGGTDTQYF	TGTGCCACCAGTGACGGGACAGGCGGCACAGATACGCAGTATTTT
-	TRBV7-6	-	TRBJ2-1	CASSSGLGGSYNEQSF	TGTGCCAGCAGCTCAGGCTTGGGTGGGTCCTACAATGAGCAGTCCTTC
-	TRBV9	-	TRBJ2-7	CASSVGDNSYEQYF	TGTGCCAGCAGCGTAGGGGACAACTCCTACGAGCAGTACTTC
many	TRBV9	-	TRBJ1-5	CASSGGSNQPQHF	TGTGCCAGCAGCGGAGGGAGCAATCAGCCCCAGCATTTT
many	TRBV4-3	-	TRBJ2-7	CASSQDNAGPYEQYF	TGCGCCAGCAGCCAAGATAATGCCGGCCCCTACGAGCAGTACTTC
few	TRBV6-6	-	TRBJ2-1	CASSYSTRGGYNEQFF	TGTGCCAGCAGTTACTCGACCAGGGGGGGGTACAATGAGCAGTTCTTC
few	TRBV15	TRBD2	TRBJ2-7	CATSRAHTTGLAGRTYEQYF	TGTGCCACCAGCAGAGCCCACACGACAGGACTAGCGGGGCGAACCTACGAGCAGTACTTC
-	TRBV4-3	-	TRBJ2-1	CASSQDRGWLLEQFF	TGCGCGAGCAGCCAAGATCGGGGGTGGCTACTGGAGCAGTTCTTC
few	TRBV27	-	TRBJ2-7	CASSSWGEQYF	TGTGCCAGCAGTTCTTGGGGCGAGCAGTACTTC
-	TRBV30	-	TRBJ1-2	CATKGRTDLNYGYTF	TGTGCCACCAAGGGCCGGACAGACTTGAACTATGGCTACACCTTC
few	TRBV29-1	-	TRBJ1-2	CSVVDSYGYTF	TGCAGCGTGGTTGACAGCTATGGCTACACCTTC
many	TRBV29-1	-	TRBJ2-1	CSVGMGGYNEQFF	TGCAGCGTGGGAATGGGGGGTTACAATGAGCAGTTCTTC
-	TRBV12-3/TRBV12-4	-	TRBJ1-5	CASSFGSIGSNQPQHF	TGTGCCAGCAGTTTCGGGAGCATAGGGAGCAATCAGCCCCAGCATTTT
many	TRBV13	TRBD1	TRBJ2-3	CASSFRDRGGTDTQYF	TGTGCCAGCAGCTTCCGGGACAGGGGAGGCACAGATACGCAGTATTTT
-	TRBV4-1	-	TRBJ2-7	CASSKEEGQQYEQYF	TGCGCCAGCAGCAAAGAGGAGGGCCAGCAATACGAGCAGTACTTC
many	TRBV6-5	-	TRBJ2-5	CASSYRPSETQYF	TGTGCCAGCAGTTACCGACCGTCAGAGACCCAGTACTTC
-	TRBV5-1	-	TRBJ2-1	CASSLAATEQFF	TGCGCCAGCAGCTTGGCGGCTACAGAGCAGTTCTTC
-	TRBV6-4	-	TRBJ1-3	CASSKTVGNTIYF	TGTGCCAGCAGTAAGACAGTCGGAAACACCATATATTTT
-	TRBV6-2/TRBV6-3	-	TRBJ1-1	CASSPGLLMNTEAFF	TGTGCCAGCAGTCCCGGCCTACTCATGAACACTGAAGCTTTCTTT
-	TRBV12-3/TRBV12-4	-	TRBJ2-3	CASSLEEGQADTQYF	TGTGCCAGCAGTTTGGAGGAGGGCCAGGCAGATACGCAGTATTTT
few	TRBV27	-	TRBJ1-2	CASSFSAGAYGYTF	TGTGCCAGCAGTTTCAGTGCGGGGGCCTATGGCTACACCTTC
many	TRBV12-3/TRBV12-4	-	TRBJ2-3	CASRQQGVDTDTQYF	TGTGCCAGCAGACAACAGGGCGTGGACACAGATACGCAGTATTTT
many	TRBV20-1	TRBD1	TRBJ2-7	CSARDQGQVNYEQYF	TGCAGTGCTAGAGATCAGGGACAGGTCAACTACGAGCAGTACTTC